The clone carrying this T cell receptor beta chain was counted between two and nine times. Its target is not known. The sample comes from a study of T-cell memory formation after mild COVID-19. Study results and caveats: Some SARS-CoV-2-responding clones were already detected in memory before infection.

CDR1 is LGHDT, CDR2 YNNKEL, per germline (reference sequence). The V gene lost 0 bases and the J gene lost 4 bases, with 10 bases spanning the gap. This CDR3 spans 15 amino acids. TCRdb called the 5' RACE reads again in MiXCR, with one record for every CDR3 protein. The data show around 250,000 distinct CDR3 sequences, around a tenth seen once. This sequence joins TRBV3-1 and TRBJ2-1, with D hard to call. The receptor's source is a man aged 18-30 years who had mild COVID-19 (a few samples of this study predate the infection). Cell type and time point are not known. The sequencing sample was made of PBMCs or a T cell subset sorted from them (not recorded which). CDR3 loop: CASSQDRVGYNEQFF. DNA for the CDR3: TGTGCCAGCAGCCAAGATAGGGTGGGGTACAATGAGCAGTTCTTC.